A single sample gave rise to the 5 T cell receptor beta chains below, sequenced in a study of blood T cell repertoires in COVID-19. Here immunoSEQ multiplex PCR was the method, and the copy in TCRdb shows in-frame clones only, minus some. The sample has more than 110,000 clones; approximately 80% are singletons. What was sequenced was peripheral blood. The source of these receptors is a human donor in a cohort sampled during active COVID-19.

V and J are TRBV6-5 and TRBJ2-1; maybe TRBD2 (6 bases). Germline CDR1 reads MNHEY; CDR2 reads SVGAGI. The CDR3 runs 12 residues. The V gene lost 5 bases and the J gene lost 9 bases, with 11 bases spanning the gap. The CDR3 DNA reads TGTGCCAGCAGTACTAGGCGGGGTGAGCAGTTCTTC. This gives the protein CASSTRRGEQFF.

The chain carries TRBV21-1 and TRBJ1-1; the table's D call, TRBD1, was not checked against the DNA. TRBV21-1 is shown as a pseudogene. The CDR3 sequence is 14 residues long. CDR3 residues: CASSKAQVNTEAFF. The DNA for the CDR3 is TGTGCCAGCAGCAAAGCTCAGGTGAACACTGAAGCTTTCTTT.

The chain is built from TRBV4-1 and TRBJ1-6; TRBD1 matches 8 bases. CDR3 size: 16 residues. CDR1 MGHRA and CDR2 YSYEKL come from the germline V gene. V gave up 0 bases and J gave up 7 bases; unmatched junction bases: 5. Here the CDR3 reads CASSQEWRQGNSPLHF. The CDR3 bases are TGCGCCAGCAGCCAAGAGTGGAGACAGGGGAATTCACCCCTCCACTTT.

The rearrangement uses TRBV30 and TRBJ2-2, with TRBD1 matching 7 bases. Unmatched junction bases numbered 3, after V lost 4 bases and J lost 1 base. Per the germline V gene, CDR1 is GTSNPN and CDR2 is SVGIG (reference sequence). The CDR3 loop spans 14 amino acids. CDR3 amino acids: CAWKRDRNTGELFF. The DNA of the CDR3 is TGTGCCTGGAAACGGGACAGGAACACCGGGGAGCTGTTTTTT.

The sample holds a few counts of this clone. V usage is TRBV11-2 and J usage is TRBJ2-7; 11 bases fit TRBD2. This CDR3 has 14 residues. V trimming: 3 bases; J trimming: 4 bases; junction bases outside the gene matches: 2. Germline V gene sequence: CDR1 SGHAT, CDR2 FQNNGV. The CDR3: CASSFSGGGYEQYF. For the CDR3, the DNA is TGTGCCAGCAGCTTTAGCGGGGGGGGGTACGAGCAGTACTTC.